What follows is one TCR beta chain and its context. This sample was included in a study of blood T cell repertoires in COVID-19. The overall study: Sites across the United States, Italy and Spain contributed samples from acute and convalescent COVID-19.

Germline CDR1 and CDR2: SNHLY and FYNNEI. Trimming took 11 bases from V and 4 from J; bases not matched to a gene: 20. The CDR3 loop spans 18 amino acids. The assay was immunoSEQ multiplex PCR, and TCRdb's table has in-frame clones only and misses some. This table holds roughly 200,000 clones, under 85% found once. The chain uses TRBV2 and TRBJ2-2; TRBD2 matches 9 bases. The sample was peripheral blood. This clonotype was sampled from an elderly woman with COVID-19, enrolled during active disease. The CDR3 sequence: CARGGALAADGATGELFF. CDR3 coding DNA: TGTGCCCGCGGGGGGGCCCTCGCGGCCGACGGCGCCACCGGGGAGCTGTTTTTT.